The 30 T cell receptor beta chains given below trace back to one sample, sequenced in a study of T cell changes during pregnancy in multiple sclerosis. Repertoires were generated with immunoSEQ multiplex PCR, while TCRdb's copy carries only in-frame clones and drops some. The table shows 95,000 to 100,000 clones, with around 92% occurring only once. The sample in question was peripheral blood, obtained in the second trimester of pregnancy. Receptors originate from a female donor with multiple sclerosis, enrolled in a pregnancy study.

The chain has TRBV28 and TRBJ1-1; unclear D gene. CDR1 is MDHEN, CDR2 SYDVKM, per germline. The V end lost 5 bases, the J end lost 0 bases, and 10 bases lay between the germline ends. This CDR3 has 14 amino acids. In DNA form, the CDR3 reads TGTGCCAGCAGTCCAGACACCGTGAACACTGAAGCTTTCTTT. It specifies CASSPDTVNTEAFF. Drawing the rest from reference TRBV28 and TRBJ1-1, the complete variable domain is DVKVTQSSRYLVKRTGEKVFLECVQDMDHENMFWYRQDPGLGLRLIYFSYDVKMKEKGDIPEGYSVSREKKERFSLILESASTNQTSMYLCASSPDTVNTEAFFGQGTRLTVV.

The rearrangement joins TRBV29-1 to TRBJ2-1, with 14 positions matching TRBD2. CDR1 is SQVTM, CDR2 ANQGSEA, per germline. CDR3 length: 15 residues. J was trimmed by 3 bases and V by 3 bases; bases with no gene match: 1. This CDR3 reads CSVEGLAGVYNEQFF. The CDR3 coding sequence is TGCAGCGTTGAGGGACTAGCGGGAGTCTACAATGAGCAGTTCTTC.

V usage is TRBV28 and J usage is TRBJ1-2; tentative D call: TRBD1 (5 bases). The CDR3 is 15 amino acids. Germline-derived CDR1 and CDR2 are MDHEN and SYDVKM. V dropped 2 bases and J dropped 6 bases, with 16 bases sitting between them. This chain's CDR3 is CASSLPATGRDGYTF. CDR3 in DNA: TGTGCCAGCAGTTTACCCGCGACGGGCAGGGATGGCTACACCTTC.

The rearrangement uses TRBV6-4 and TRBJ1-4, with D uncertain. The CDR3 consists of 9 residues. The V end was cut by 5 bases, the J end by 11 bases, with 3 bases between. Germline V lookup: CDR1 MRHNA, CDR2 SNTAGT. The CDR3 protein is CASSSKLFF. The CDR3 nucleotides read TGTGCCAGCAGTTCTAAACTGTTTTTT.

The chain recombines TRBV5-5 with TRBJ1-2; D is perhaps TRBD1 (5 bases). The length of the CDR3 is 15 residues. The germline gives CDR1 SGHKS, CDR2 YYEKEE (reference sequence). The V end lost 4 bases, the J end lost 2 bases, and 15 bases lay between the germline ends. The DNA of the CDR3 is TGTGCCAGCAGCCCAGCCGTGGCAGGGAACTATGGCTACACCTTC. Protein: CASSPAVAGNYGYTF.

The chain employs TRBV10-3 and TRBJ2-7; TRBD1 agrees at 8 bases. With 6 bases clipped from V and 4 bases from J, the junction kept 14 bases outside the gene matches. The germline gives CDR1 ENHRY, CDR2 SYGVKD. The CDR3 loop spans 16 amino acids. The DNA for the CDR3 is TGTGCCATCAGCCCCTTACCGAAGAGACAGGGGTACGAGCAGTACTTC. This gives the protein CAISPLPKRQGYEQYF.

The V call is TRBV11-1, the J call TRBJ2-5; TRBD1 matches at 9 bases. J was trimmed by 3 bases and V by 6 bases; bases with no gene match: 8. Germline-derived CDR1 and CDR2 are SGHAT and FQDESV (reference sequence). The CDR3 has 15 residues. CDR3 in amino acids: CASRTGQGPKETQYF. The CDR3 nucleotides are TGTGCCAGCAGGACAGGACAGGGGCCAAAAGAGACCCAGTACTTC.

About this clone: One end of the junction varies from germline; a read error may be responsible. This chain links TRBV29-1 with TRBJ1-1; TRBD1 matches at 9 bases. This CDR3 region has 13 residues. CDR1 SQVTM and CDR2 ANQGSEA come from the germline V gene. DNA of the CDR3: TGCAGCGTTGAACGGGGACAGGGAGGGACCCAGATTTTT. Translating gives CSVERGQGGTQIF.

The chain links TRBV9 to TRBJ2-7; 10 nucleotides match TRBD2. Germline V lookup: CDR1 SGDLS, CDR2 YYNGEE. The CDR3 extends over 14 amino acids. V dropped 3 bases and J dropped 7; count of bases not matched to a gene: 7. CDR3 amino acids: CASSATSGTQEQYF. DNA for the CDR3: TGTGCCAGCAGCGCTACTAGCGGGACTCAAGAGCAGTACTTC.

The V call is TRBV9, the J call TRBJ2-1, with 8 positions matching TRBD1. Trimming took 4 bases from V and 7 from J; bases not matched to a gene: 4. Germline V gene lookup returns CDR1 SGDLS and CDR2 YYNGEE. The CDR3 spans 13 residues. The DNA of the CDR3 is TGTGCCAGCAGCTCCCGGACAGGGAATGAGCAGTTCTTC. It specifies CASSSRTGNEQFF.

The CDR3 sequence: CASSELDRNQPQHF. Written as DNA, the CDR3 is TGTGCCAGCAGTGAACTGGACAGGAATCAGCCCCAGCATTTT. This rearrangement joins TRBV2 to TRBJ1-5, with 7 positions matching TRBD1. The V segment lost 2 bases and the J segment 4 bases; nucleotides outside the gene matches: 2. Germline CDR1 and CDR2: SNHLY and FYNNEI. The CDR3 runs 14 residues.

CDR3 in DNA: TGTGCCAGCAGCTTAGATCAAGGGAGGGATGGTGAAAAACTGTTTTTT. Its translation is CASSLDQGRDGEKLFF. V usage is TRBV7-9 and J usage is TRBJ1-4, with D uncertain. CDR1 is SEHNR, CDR2 FQNEAQ, per germline (reference sequence). The CDR3 spans 16 residues. The V gene lost 1 base and the J gene lost 7 bases, with 16 bases spanning the gap.

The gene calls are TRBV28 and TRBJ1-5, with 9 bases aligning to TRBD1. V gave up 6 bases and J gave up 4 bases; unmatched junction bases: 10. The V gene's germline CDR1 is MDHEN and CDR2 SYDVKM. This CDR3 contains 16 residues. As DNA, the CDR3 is TGTGCCAGCAGCCCCCCTACAGGGGGCCCAAATCAGCCCCAGCATTTT. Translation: CASSPPTGGPNQPQHF. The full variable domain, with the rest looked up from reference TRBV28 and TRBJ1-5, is DVKVTQSSRYLVKRTGEKVFLECVQDMDHENMFWYRQDPGLGLRLIYFSYDVKMKEKGDIPEGYSVSREKKERFSLILESASTNQTSMYLCASSPPTGGPNQPQHFGDGTRLSIL.

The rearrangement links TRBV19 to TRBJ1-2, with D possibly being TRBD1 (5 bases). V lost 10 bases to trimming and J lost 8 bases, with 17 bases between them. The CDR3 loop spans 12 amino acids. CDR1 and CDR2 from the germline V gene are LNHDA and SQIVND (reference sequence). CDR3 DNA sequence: TGTGCCACCAGGACGCTCCAGGGAGGCTACACCTTC. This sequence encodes CATRTLQGGYTF.

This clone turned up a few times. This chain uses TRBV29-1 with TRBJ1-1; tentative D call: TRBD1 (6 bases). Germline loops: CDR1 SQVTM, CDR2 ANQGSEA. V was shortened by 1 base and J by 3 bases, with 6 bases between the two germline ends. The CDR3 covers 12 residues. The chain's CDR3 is CSVEAGDTEAFF. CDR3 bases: TGCAGCGTTGAAGCAGGGGACACTGAAGCTTTCTTT.

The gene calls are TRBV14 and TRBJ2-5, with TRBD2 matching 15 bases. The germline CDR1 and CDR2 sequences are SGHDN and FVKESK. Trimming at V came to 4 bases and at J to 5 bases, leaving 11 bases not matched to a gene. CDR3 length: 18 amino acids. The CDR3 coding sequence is TGTGCCAGCAGCCTTGGACTAGCGGGAGGGCCCGTGCGTGAGACCCAGTACTTC. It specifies CASSLGLAGGPVRETQYF.

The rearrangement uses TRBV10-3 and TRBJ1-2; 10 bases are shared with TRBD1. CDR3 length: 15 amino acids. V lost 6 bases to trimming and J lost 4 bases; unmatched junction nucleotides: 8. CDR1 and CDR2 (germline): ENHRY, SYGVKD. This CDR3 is CAIRRGQGLIYGYTF. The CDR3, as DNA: TGTGCCATCAGGAGGGGACAGGGGTTAATCTATGGCTACACCTTC.

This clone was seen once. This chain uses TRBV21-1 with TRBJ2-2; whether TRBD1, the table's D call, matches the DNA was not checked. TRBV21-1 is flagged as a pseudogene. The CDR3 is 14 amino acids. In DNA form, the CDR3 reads TGTGCCAGCAGGAGACAGGGGGCGGACGGGGAGCTGTTTTTT. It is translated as CASRRQGADGELFF.

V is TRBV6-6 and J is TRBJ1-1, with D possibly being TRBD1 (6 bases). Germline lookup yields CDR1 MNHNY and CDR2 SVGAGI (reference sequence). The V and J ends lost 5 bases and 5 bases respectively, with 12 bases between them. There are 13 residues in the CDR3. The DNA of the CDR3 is TGTGCCAGCAGTGTGCAGGGGAGTACTGAAGCTTTCTTT. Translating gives CASSVQGSTEAFF.

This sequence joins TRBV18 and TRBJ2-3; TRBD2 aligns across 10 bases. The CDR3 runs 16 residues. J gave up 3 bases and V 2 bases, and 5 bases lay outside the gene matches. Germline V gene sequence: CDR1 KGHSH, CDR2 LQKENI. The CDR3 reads CASSPVAGGRTDTQYF. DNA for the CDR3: TGTGCCAGCTCACCAGTAGCGGGAGGCAGGACAGATACGCAGTATTTT.

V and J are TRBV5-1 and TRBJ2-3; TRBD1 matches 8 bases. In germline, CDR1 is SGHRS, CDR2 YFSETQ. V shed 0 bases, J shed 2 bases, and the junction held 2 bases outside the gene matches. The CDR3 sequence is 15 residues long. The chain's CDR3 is CASSLGTGNTDTQYF. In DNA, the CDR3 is TGCGCCAGCAGCTTGGGGACAGGGAACACAGATACGCAGTATTTT. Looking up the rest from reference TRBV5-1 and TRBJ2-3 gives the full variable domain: KAGVTQTPRYLIKTRGQQVTLSCSPISGHRSVSWYQQTPGQGLQFLFEYFSETQRNKGNFPGRFSGRQFSNSRSEMNVSTLELGDSALYLCASSLGTGNTDTQYFGPGTRLTVL.

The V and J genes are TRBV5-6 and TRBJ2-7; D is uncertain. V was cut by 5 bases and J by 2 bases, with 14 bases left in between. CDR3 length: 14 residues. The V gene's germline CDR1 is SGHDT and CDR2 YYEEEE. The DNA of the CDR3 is TGTGCCAGCAGGGAAACCGGGTCGACCTACGAGCAGTACTTC. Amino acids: CASRETGSTYEQYF.

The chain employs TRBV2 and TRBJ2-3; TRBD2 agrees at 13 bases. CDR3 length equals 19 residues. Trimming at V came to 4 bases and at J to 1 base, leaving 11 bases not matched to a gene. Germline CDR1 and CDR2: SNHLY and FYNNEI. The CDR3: CASSVRTSGSGVGTDTQYF. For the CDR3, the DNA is TGTGCCAGCAGTGTACGGACTAGCGGGAGTGGTGTGGGCACAGATACGCAGTATTTT.

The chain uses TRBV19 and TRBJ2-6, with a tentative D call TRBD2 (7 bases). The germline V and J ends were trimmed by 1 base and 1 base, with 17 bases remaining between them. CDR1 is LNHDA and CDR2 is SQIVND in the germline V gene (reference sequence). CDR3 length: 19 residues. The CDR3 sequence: CASSIVAGGLSSGANVLTF. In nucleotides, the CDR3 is TGTGCCAGTAGTATAGTCGCCGGGGGGCTCTCTTCTGGGGCCAACGTCCTGACTTTC.

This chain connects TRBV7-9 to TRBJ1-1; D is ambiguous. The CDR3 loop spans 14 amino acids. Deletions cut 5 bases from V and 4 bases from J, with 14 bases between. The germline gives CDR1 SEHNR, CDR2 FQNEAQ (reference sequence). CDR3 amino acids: CASSAVGGSTEAFF. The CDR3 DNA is TGTGCCAGCAGCGCCGTAGGCGGTAGCACTGAAGCTTTCTTT.

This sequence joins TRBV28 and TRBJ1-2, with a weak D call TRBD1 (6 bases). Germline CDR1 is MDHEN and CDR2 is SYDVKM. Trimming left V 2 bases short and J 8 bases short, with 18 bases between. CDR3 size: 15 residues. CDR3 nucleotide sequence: TGTGCCAGCAGTTTAGGGGGGGGGCGCCTTATAGGCTACACCTTC. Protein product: CASSLGGGRLIGYTF.

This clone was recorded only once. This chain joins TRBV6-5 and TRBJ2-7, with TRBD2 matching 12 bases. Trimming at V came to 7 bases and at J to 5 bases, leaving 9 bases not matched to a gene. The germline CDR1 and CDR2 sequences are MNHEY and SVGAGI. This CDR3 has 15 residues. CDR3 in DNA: TGTGCCAGCACCACGTGGACTAGCGGGACCGACGAGCAGTACTTC. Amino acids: CASTTWTSGTDEQYF.

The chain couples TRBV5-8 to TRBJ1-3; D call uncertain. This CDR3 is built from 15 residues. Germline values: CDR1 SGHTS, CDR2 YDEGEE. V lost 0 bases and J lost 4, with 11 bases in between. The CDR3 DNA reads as TGTGCCAGCAGCTTGGAGGAGCGGCTAGGAAACACCATATATTTT. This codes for CASSLEERLGNTIYF.

CDR3 sequence reads: CSATGGQNEKLFF. The CDR3 nucleotides read TGCAGCGCTACAGGGGGACAGAATGAAAAACTGTTTTTT. The chain joins TRBV29-1 to TRBJ1-4, with 8 bases lining up with TRBD1. Germline values: CDR1 SQVTM, CDR2 ANQGSEA. CDR3 length: 13 amino acids. Losses at the gene ends were 7 bases for V and 5 bases for J; bases not matched to a gene: 6.

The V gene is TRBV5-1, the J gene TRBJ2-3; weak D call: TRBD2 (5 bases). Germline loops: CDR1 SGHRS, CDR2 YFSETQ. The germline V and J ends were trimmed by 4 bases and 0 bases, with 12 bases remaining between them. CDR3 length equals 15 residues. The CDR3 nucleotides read TGCGCCAGCAGCCCAGCGGACGCTAGCACAGATACGCAGTATTTT. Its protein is CASSPADASTDTQYF.